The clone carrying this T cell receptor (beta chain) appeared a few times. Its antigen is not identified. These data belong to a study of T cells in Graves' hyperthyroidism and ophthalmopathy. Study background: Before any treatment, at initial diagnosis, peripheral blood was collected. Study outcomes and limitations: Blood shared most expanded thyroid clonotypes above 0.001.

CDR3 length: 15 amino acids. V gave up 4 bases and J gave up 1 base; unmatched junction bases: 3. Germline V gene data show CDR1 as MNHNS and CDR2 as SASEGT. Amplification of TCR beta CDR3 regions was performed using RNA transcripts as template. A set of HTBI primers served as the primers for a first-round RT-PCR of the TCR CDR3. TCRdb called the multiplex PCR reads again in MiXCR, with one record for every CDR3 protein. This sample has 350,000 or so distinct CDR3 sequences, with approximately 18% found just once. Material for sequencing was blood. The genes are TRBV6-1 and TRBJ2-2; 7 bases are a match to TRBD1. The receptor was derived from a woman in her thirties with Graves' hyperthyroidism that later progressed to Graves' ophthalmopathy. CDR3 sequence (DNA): TGTGCCAGCAGTGGGGACAGCCAGAACACCGGGGAGCTGTTTTTT. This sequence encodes CASSGDSQNTGELFF.